This T cell receptor (beta chain) is from a study of naive CD8 T cells in extremely preterm neonates. The CDR3 length is 16 residues. Germline V gene data show CDR1 as ENHRY and CDR2 as SYGVKD. Germline trimming cut 3 bases from V and 4 bases from J; bases unmatched to any gene: 9. Elective cesarean births at roughly 37-41 weeks, without labor or membrane rupture, supplied the cord blood. Measured with immunoSEQ multiplex PCR; TCRdb has only the in-frame clones, and not every one. The table records 7,000 or so clones, 80% to 95% of them present only once. Sequences were obtained from naive CD8+ T cells from cord blood. This clonotype was obtained from a newborn in good health. This rearrangement joins TRBV10-3 to TRBJ1-2; 9 bases match TRBD1. As DNA, the CDR3 is TGTGCCATCAGTGATCGGGTGACAGGGGGAGGCTATGGCTACACCTTC. It encodes CAISDRVTGGGYGYTF.